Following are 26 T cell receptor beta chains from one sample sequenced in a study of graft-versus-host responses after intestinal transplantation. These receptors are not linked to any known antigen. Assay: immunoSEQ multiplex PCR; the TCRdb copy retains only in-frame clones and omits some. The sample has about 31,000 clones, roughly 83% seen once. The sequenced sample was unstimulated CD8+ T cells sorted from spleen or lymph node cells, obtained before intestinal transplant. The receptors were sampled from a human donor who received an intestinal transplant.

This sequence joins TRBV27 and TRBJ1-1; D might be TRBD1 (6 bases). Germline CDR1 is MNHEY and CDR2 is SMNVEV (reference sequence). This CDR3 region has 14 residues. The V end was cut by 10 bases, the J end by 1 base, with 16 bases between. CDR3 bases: TGTGCCAACCTACCGGGACAAACGAACACTGAAGCTTTCTTT. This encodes CANLPGQTNTEAFF.

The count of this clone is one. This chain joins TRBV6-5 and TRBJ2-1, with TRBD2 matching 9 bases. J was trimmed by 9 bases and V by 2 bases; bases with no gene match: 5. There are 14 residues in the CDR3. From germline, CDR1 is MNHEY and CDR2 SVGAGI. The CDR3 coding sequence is TGTGCCAGCAGTTACCGCGGGGGGGCCGGTGAGCAGTTCTTC. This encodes CASSYRGGAGEQFF.

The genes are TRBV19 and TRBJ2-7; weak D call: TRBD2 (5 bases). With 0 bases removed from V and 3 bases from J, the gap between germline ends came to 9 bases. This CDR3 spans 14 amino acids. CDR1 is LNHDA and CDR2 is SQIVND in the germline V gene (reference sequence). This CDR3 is CASSIDRGDYEQYF. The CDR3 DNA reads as TGTGCCAGTAGTATAGACCGGGGTGACTACGAGCAGTACTTC.

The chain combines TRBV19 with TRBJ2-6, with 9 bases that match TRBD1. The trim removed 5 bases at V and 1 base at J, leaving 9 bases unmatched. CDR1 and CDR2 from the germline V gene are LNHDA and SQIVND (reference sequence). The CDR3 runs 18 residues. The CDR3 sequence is CASSPLGQGKSGANVLTF. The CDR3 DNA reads TGTGCCAGTAGTCCCCTCGGACAGGGGAAGTCTGGGGCCAACGTCCTGACTTTC.

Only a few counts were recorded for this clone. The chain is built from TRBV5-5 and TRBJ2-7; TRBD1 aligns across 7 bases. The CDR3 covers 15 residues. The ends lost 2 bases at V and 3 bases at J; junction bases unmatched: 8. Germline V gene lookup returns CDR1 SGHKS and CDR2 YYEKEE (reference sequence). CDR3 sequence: CASSFDRVGYYEQYF. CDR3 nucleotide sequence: TGTGCCAGCAGCTTCGACAGGGTAGGGTACTACGAGCAGTACTTC.

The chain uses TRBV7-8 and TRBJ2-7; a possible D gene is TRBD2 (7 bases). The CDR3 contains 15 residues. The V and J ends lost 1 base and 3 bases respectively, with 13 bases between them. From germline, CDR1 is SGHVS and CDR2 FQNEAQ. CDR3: CASSLVGGGIYEQYF. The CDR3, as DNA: TGTGCCAGCAGCTTAGTGGGAGGGGGGATCTACGAGCAGTACTTC.

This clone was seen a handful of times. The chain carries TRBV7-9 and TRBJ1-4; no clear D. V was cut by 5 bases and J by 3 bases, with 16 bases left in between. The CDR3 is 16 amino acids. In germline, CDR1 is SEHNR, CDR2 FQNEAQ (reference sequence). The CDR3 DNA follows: TGTGCCAGCAGCCCAGGAGGAGGCATGGCTAATGAAAAACTGTTTTTT. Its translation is CASSPGGGMANEKLFF.

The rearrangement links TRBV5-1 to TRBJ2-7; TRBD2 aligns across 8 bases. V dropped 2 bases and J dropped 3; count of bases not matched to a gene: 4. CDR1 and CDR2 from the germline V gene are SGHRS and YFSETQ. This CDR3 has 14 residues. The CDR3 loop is CASSLTSGGYEQYF. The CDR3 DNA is TGCGCCAGCAGCTTAACTAGCGGTGGCTACGAGCAGTACTTC.

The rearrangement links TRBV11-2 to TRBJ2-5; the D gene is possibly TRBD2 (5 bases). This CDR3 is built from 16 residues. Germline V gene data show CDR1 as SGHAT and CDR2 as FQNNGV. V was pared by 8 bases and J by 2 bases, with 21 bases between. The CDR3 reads CASFSGLYGSQETQYF. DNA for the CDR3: TGTGCCAGCTTCTCGGGATTATATGGGTCACAAGAGACCCAGTACTTC.

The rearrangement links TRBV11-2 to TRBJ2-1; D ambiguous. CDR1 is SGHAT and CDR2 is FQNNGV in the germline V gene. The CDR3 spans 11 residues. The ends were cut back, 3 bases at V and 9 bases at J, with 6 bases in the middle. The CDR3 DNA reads TGTGCCAGCAGCTTGCCCAGTGAGCAGTTCTTC. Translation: CASSLPSEQFF.

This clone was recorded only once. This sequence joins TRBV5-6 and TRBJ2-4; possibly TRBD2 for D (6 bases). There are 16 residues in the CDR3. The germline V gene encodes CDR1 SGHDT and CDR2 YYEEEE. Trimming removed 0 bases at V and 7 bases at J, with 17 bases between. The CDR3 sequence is CASSLALGGIGNIQYF. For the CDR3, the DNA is TGTGCCAGCAGCTTGGCCCTCGGCGGGATTGGGAACATTCAGTACTTC.

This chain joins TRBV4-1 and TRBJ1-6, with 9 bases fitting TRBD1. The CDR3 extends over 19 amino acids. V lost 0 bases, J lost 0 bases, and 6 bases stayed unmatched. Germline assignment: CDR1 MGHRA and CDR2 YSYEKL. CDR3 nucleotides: TGCGCCAGCAGCCAAGAGGGGGGACAGGGCAGCTCCTATAATTCACCCCTCCACTTT. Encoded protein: CASSQEGGQGSSYNSPLHF.

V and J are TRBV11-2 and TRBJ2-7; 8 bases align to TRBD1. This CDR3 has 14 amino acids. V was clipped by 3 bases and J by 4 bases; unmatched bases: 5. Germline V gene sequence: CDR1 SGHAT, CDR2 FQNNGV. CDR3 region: CASSFAGGYYEQYF. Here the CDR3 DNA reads TGTGCCAGCAGCTTCGCAGGGGGCTATTACGAGCAGTACTTC.

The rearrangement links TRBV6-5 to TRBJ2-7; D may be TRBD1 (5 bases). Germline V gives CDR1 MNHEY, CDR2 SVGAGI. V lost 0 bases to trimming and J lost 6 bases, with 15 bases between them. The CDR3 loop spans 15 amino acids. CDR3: CASSYSAGSSSEQYF. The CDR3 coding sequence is TGTGCCAGCAGTTACTCGGCAGGGTCTTCATCCGAGCAGTACTTC.

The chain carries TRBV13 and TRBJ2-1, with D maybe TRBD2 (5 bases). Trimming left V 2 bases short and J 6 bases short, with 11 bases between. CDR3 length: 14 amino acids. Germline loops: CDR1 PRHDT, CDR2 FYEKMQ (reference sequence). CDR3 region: CASSLTTSVNEQFF. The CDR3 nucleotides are TGTGCCAGCAGCTTAACTACTAGTGTCAATGAGCAGTTCTTC.

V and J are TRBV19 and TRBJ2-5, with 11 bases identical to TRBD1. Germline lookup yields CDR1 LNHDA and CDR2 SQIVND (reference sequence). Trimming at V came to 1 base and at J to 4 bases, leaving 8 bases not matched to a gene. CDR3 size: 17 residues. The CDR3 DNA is TGTGCCAGTAGTATAGGGGCGGGACAGGGGGGGAGAGAGACCCAGTACTTC. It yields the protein CASSIGAGQGGRETQYF.

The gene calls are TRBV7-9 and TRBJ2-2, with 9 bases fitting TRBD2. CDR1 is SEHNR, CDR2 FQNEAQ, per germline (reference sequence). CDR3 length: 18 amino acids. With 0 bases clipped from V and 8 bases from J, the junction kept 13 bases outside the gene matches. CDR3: CASSLAQSSGKPSGELFF. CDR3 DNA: TGTGCCAGCAGCTTAGCGCAGTCTAGCGGGAAGCCGTCAGGGGAGCTGTTTTTT.

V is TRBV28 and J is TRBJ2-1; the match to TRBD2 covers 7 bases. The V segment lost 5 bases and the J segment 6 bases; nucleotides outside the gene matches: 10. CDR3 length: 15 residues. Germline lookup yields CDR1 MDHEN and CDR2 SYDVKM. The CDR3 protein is CASSTRDYLINEQFF. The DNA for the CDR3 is TGTGCCAGCAGTACCCGGGACTACCTCATCAATGAGCAGTTCTTC.

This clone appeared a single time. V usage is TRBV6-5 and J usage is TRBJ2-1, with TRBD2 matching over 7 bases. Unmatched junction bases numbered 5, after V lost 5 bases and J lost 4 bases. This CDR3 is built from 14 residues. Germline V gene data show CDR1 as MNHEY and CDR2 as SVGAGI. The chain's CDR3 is CASSTSEGYNEQFF. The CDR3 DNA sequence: TGTGCCAGCAGTACTAGCGAGGGGTACAATGAGCAGTTCTTC.

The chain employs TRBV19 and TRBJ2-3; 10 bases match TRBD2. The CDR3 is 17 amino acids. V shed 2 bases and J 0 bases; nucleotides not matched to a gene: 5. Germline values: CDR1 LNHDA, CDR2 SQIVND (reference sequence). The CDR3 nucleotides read TGTGCCAGTAGTATAAAGGGAGCGGGGGGGAGCACAGATACGCAGTATTTT. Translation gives CASSIKGAGGSTDTQYF.

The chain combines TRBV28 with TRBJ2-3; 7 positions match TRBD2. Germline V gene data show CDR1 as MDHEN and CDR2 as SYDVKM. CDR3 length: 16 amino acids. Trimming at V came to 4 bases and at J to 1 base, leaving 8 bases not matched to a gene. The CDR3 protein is CASSSLAPRGTDTQYF. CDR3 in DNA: TGTGCCAGCAGTTCACTAGCGCCTCGGGGCACAGATACGCAGTATTTT.

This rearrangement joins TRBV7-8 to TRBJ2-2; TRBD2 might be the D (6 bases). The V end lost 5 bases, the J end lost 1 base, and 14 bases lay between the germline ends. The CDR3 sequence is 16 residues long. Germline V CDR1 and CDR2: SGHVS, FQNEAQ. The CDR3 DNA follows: TGTGCCAGCAGCCCATACGCGGGGCTGAACACCGGGGAGCTGTTTTTT. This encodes CASSPYAGLNTGELFF. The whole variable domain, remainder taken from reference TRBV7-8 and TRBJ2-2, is GAGVSQSPRYKVAKRGQDVALRCDPISGHVSLFWYQQALGQGPEFLTYFQNEAQLDKSGLPSDRFFAERPEGSVSTLKIQRTQQEDSAVYLCASSPYAGLNTGELFFGEGSRLTVL.

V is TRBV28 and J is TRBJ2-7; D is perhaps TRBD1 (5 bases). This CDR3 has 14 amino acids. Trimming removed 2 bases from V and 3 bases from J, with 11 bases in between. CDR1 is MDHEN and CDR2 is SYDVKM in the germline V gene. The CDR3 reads CASSLARELYEQYF. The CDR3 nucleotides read TGTGCCAGCAGTTTAGCCAGGGAACTCTACGAGCAGTACTTC.

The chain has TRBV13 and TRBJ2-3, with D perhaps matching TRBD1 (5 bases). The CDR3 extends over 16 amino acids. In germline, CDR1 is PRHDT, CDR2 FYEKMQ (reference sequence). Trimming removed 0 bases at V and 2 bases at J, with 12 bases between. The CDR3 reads CASSLGLRGVTDTQYF. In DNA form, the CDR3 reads TGTGCCAGCAGCTTAGGCCTAAGGGGCGTCACAGATACGCAGTATTTT.

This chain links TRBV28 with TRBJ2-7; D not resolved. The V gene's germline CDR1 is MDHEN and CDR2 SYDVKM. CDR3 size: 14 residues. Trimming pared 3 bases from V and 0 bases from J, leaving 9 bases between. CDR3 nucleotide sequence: TGTGCCAGCAGTTTGAGAATAGCCTCCTACGAGCAGTACTTC. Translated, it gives CASSLRIASYEQYF.

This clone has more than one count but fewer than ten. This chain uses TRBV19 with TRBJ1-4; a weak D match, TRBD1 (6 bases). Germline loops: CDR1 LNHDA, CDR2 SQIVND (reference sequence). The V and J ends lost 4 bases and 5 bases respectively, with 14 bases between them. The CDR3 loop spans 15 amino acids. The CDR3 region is CASSTLPGENEKLFF. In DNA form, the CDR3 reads TGTGCCAGTAGTACGCTGCCAGGGGAAAATGAAAAACTGTTTTTT.